The 26 T cell receptor beta chains below come from one sample, sequenced in a study of blood T cell repertoires in COVID-19. The assay was immunoSEQ multiplex PCR, and TCRdb's table has in-frame clones only and misses some. The sample carries under 300,000 clones, 86% recorded once. The sample consisted of peripheral blood. Receptor source: a woman aged 30 to 39 with active or convalescent COVID-19.

The V call is TRBV6-5, the J call TRBJ1-4, with a possible D match to TRBD1 (5 bases). From germline, CDR1 is MNHEY and CDR2 SVGAGI. This CDR3 comprises 14 residues. Trimming cost V 8 bases and J 2 bases, with 12 bases left between them. The CDR3 coding sequence is TGTGCCAGCTGCCGGACAATTACTAATGAAAAACTGTTTTTT. Protein product: CASCRTITNEKLFF.

The rearrangement joins TRBV5-1 to TRBJ1-1; 8 positions match TRBD1. V shed 4 bases and J 1 base; nucleotides not matched to a gene: 6. The length of the CDR3 is 15 residues. Germline lookup yields CDR1 SGHRS and CDR2 YFSETQ. The CDR3 here is CASSPGTGQNTEAFF. DNA for the CDR3: TGCGCCAGCAGCCCTGGGACAGGTCAGAACACTGAAGCTTTCTTT.

The sample holds a few counts of this clone. The rearrangement joins TRBV5-1 to TRBJ1-3; tentatively, D is TRBD1 (6 bases). V lost 5 bases to trimming and J lost 1 base, with 16 bases between them. CDR3 length equals 16 residues. CDR1 SGHRS and CDR2 YFSETQ come from the germline V gene. The CDR3 nucleotides are TGCGCCAGCAGTTCCCAGACAGGCGGGTCTGGAAACACCATATATTTT. As protein: CASSSQTGGSGNTIYF. The whole variable domain, filled in from reference TRBV5-1 and TRBJ1-3, reads KAGVTQTPRYLIKTRGQQVTLSCSPISGHRSVSWYQQTPGQGLQFLFEYFSETQRNKGNFPGRFSGRQFSNSRSEMNVSTLELGDSALYLCASSSQTGGSGNTIYFGEGSWLTVV.

This chain uses TRBV29-1 with TRBJ1-2; tentative D call: TRBD1 (6 bases). V was cut by 5 bases and J by 7 bases, with 14 bases left in between. The CDR3 extends over 12 amino acids. Germline loops: CDR1 SQVTM, CDR2 ANQGSEA. The DNA of the CDR3 is TGCAGCGTTTTAGGGCAGGGGTTTGGCTACACCTTC. This translates into CSVLGQGFGYTF.

The chain joins TRBV5-1 to TRBJ2-3; a possible D gene is TRBD1 (6 bases). CDR1 SGHRS and CDR2 YFSETQ come from the germline V gene. This CDR3 spans 16 amino acids. Trimming removed 2 bases from V and 2 bases from J, with 15 bases in between. CDR3 nucleotides: TGCGCCAGCAGCTTTGCCCAGACAGGATACACAGATACGCAGTATTTT. As protein: CASSFAQTGYTDTQYF.

The genes are TRBV19 and TRBJ2-7, with TRBD1 matching over 7 bases. The V and J ends lost 3 bases and 3 bases, in that order; junction bases with no gene match: 5. The CDR3 totals 14 residues. The germline V gene has CDR1 LNHDA and CDR2 SQIVND (reference sequence). CDR3: CASSIRTGDYEQYF. The CDR3 bases are TGTGCCAGTAGTATCCGCACAGGGGACTACGAGCAGTACTTC.

The chain links TRBV5-1 to TRBJ2-6; 8 bases line up with TRBD1. Per the germline V gene, CDR1 is SGHRS and CDR2 is YFSETQ. V was pared by 4 bases and J by 12 bases, with 9 bases of the junction left unmatched. This CDR3 has 14 amino acids. CDR3 in DNA: TGCGCCAGCAGCCAGAGCACAGGGGGACCCGTCCTGACTTTC. Its protein is CASSQSTGGPVLTF.

J is TRBJ1-5 and V is TRBV6-5; possible D gene TRBD1, 6 bases. Trimming removed 10 bases from V and 3 bases from J, with 10 bases in between. The CDR3 contains 12 residues. Germline V gene sequence: CDR1 MNHEY, CDR2 SVGAGI. In DNA, the CDR3 is TGTGCCATCGGACAGAACAATCAGCCCCAGCATTTT. Encoded protein: CAIGQNNQPQHF.

This clone was seen a few times. The rearrangement links TRBV12-3 or TRBV12-4 to TRBJ2-7; TRBD2 agrees at 10 bases. The CDR3 covers 13 residues. After removal of 6 bases from V and 5 bases from J, the junction contained 4 bases not matched to a gene. The CDR3 sequence: CASSQLAGNEQYF. DNA of the CDR3: TGTGCCAGCAGCCAACTAGCGGGGAACGAGCAGTACTTC.

Comments on this clone: At one boundary the junction diverges from the germline segment, which might be a read error. The sample has other DNA sequences that encode this CDR3 too. The chain couples TRBV4-3 to TRBJ1-6, with D possibly matching TRBD1 (5 bases). Per the germline V gene, CDR1 is LGHNA and CDR2 is YSLEER. CDR3 length: 14 residues. Here the CDR3 DNA reads TGCGCCAGTAGCCAGGCAGGGAATAATTCACCCCTCCACTTT. This translates into CASSQAGNNSPLHF.

The chain employs TRBV27 and TRBJ2-1; 12 bases match TRBD2. There are 15 residues in the CDR3. With V trimmed by 5 bases and J by 8 bases, 7 bases remained unmatched. Germline-derived CDR1 and CDR2 are MNHEY and SMNVEV (reference sequence). The CDR3 DNA reads TGTGCCAGCAGTCCCCGGACTAGCGGGGCCCATGAGCAGTTCTTC. Translated, it gives CASSPRTSGAHEQFF.

CDR3 DNA: TGTGCCACCAGTGATTTAGAAACAGGGCAGGGAGCTTTCTTT. Residues: CATSDLETGQGAFF. J is TRBJ1-1 and V is TRBV24-1, with a possible D match to TRBD1 (6 bases). Trimming pared 1 base from V and 10 bases from J, leaving 15 bases between. Germline CDR1 reads KGHDR; CDR2 reads SFDVKD. This CDR3 contains 14 residues.

This clone was seen a single time. The chain recombines TRBV18 with TRBJ1-2, with D possibly being TRBD1 (6 bases). Germline V lookup: CDR1 KGHSH, CDR2 LQKENI. V dropped 3 bases and J dropped 6 bases, with 11 bases sitting between them. This CDR3 has 13 amino acids. CDR3: CASSPTQGNGYTF. DNA of the CDR3: TGTGCCAGCTCACCTACCCAGGGGAATGGCTACACCTTC.

The rearrangement joins TRBV19 to TRBJ2-2; tentative D call: TRBD2 (7 bases). CDR1 and CDR2 from the germline V gene are LNHDA and SQIVND (reference sequence). V dropped 2 bases and J dropped 4 bases, with 11 bases sitting between them. The CDR3 extends over 15 amino acids. The CDR3 DNA is TGTGCCAGTAGTATAAGGGGGGGAGGCACCGGGGAGCTGTTTTTT. It yields the protein CASSIRGGGTGELFF.

This clone was seen a few times. The chain has TRBV18 and TRBJ2-7; 9 bases line up with TRBD2. In germline, CDR1 is KGHSH, CDR2 LQKENI. Trimming took 2 bases from V and 5 from J; bases not matched to a gene: 10. The CDR3 covers 16 residues. CDR3 nucleotides: TGTGCCAGCTCACCATCCCAGCGGGGGGTTGTAAACGAGCAGTACTTC. It is translated as CASSPSQRGVVNEQYF.

This chain connects TRBV14 to TRBJ1-2; 8 bases fit TRBD1. Trimming took 4 bases from V and 8 from J; bases not matched to a gene: 9. Germline CDR1 reads SGHDN; CDR2 reads FVKESK. This CDR3 spans 14 amino acids. Here the CDR3 DNA reads TGTGCCAGCAGCCGACAGGGGCAGGGACGCGGCTACACCTTC. Translated: CASSRQGQGRGYTF.

The chain has TRBV10-3 and TRBJ2-5; 11 positions agree with TRBD2. With V trimmed by 2 bases and J by 1 base, 3 bases remained unmatched. Germline loops: CDR1 ENHRY, CDR2 SYGVKD. This CDR3 contains 16 residues. The CDR3 region has the DNA TGTGCCATCAGTGAGATAGCGGGGGGGATCCAAGAGACCCAGTACTTC. Its protein is CAISEIAGGIQETQYF.

The V and J genes are TRBV24-1 and TRBJ1-1; unclear D gene. Trimming stripped 8 bases from V and 0 bases from J, with 9 bases between. Germline V gives CDR1 KGHDR, CDR2 SFDVKD. This CDR3 region has 13 residues. The DNA of the CDR3 is TGTGCCACCACCGCGGGTATGAACACTGAAGCTTTCTTT. Its translation: CATTAGMNTEAFF.

The chain recombines TRBV5-4 with TRBJ1-1, with a weak D call TRBD1 (5 bases). Trimming left V 3 bases short and J 8 bases short, with 8 bases between. CDR1 and CDR2 from the germline V gene are SGHNT and YYREEE (reference sequence). CDR3 size: 11 residues. The CDR3 DNA sequence: TGTGCCAGCAGCTCCGCAGGGGAAGCTTTCTTT. As protein: CASSSAGEAFF.

The chain uses TRBV5-8 and TRBJ1-1; D possibly corresponds to TRBD1 (5 bases). The CDR3 totals 14 residues. Between the trimmed V and J ends, which lost 1 base and 3 bases, there was a span of 10 bases. Germline V gene sequence: CDR1 SGHTS, CDR2 YDEGEE. CDR3 in amino acids: CASSLWGGDTEAFF. The CDR3, as DNA: TGTGCCAGCAGCTTGTGGGGGGGGGACACTGAAGCTTTCTTT.

The V and J genes are TRBV28 and TRBJ1-6, with 10 positions matching TRBD1. V lost 2 bases, J lost 15 bases, and 4 bases stayed unmatched. Germline lookup yields CDR1 MDHEN and CDR2 SYDVKM. The CDR3 has 13 residues. This chain's CDR3 is CASSLTGTGDLHF. The CDR3, as DNA: TGTGCCAGCAGTTTAACCGGGACAGGGGACCTCCACTTT. The full variable domain, rest sourced from reference TRBV28 and TRBJ1-6, is DVKVTQSSRYLVKRTGEKVFLECVQDMDHENMFWYRQDPGLGLRLIYFSYDVKMKEKGDIPEGYSVSREKKERFSLILESASTNQTSMYLCASSLTGTGDLHFGNGTRLTVT.

The chain carries TRBV7-8 and TRBJ1-1; possibly TRBD1 for D (6 bases). The CDR3 covers 14 residues. Germline CDR1 is SGHVS and CDR2 is FQNEAQ. V was shortened by 4 bases and J by 3 bases, with 12 bases between the two germline ends. This CDR3 reads CASSSVQGHTEAFF. In DNA, the CDR3 is TGTGCCAGCAGCTCGGTACAGGGACACACTGAAGCTTTCTTT.

The chain employs TRBV28 and TRBJ1-4; D gene ambiguous. Germline CDR1 reads MDHEN; CDR2 reads SYDVKM. CDR3 length: 12 residues. V lost 6 bases and J lost 10, with 12 bases in between. CDR3 in DNA: TGTGCCAGCAGCCGACCCCCGGGAAAACTGTTTTTT. Amino acids: CASSRPPGKLFF.

V and J are TRBV27 and TRBJ2-5, with a possible D match to TRBD2 (6 bases). Germline assignment: CDR1 MNHEY and CDR2 SMNVEV (reference sequence). The CDR3 length is 15 residues. Trimming left V 6 bases short and J 4 bases short, with 18 bases between. This chain's CDR3 is CASSSSGVPLETQYF. The CDR3, as DNA: TGTGCCAGCAGCTCCTCGGGGGTTCCCCTAGAGACCCAGTACTTC.

This clone was detected only a few times. The J gene is TRBJ1-2, the V gene TRBV27, with no clear D. Trimming stripped 2 bases from V and 8 bases from J, with 18 bases between. CDR3 length equals 15 residues. The germline V gene encodes CDR1 MNHEY and CDR2 SMNVEV (reference sequence). The DNA of the CDR3 is TGTGCCAGCAGTTTAACCTCGGGGAGTTTGGAAGGCTACACCTTC. Encoded protein: CASSLTSGSLEGYTF.

The rearrangement joins TRBV30 to TRBJ2-1; D unclear. The V end lost 3 bases, the J end lost 9 bases, and 18 bases lay between the germline ends. The V gene's germline CDR1 is GTSNPN and CDR2 SVGIG (reference sequence). This CDR3 has 14 residues. In nucleotides, the CDR3 is TGTGCCTGGAGAACCCCCAGGTCCCGAATTGAGCAGTTCTTC. The encoded protein is CAWRTPRSRIEQFF.